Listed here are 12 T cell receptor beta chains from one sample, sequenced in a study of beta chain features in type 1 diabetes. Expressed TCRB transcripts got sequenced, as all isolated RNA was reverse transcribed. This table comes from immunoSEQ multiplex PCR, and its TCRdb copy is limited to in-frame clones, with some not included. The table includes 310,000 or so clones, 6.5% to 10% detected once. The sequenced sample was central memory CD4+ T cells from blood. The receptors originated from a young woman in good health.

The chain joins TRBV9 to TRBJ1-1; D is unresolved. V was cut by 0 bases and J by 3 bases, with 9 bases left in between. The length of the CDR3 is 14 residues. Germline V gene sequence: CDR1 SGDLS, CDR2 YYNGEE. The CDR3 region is CASSVGNVDTEAFF. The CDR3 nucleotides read TGTGCCAGCAGCGTAGGTAACGTGGACACTGAAGCTTTCTTT.

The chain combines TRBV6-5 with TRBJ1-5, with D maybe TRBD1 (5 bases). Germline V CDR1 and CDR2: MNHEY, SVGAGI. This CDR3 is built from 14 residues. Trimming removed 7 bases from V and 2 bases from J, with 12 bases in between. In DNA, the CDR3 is TGTGCCAGCAAGGGAGGGGCGGGCAATCAGCCCCAGCATTTT. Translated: CASKGGAGNQPQHF.

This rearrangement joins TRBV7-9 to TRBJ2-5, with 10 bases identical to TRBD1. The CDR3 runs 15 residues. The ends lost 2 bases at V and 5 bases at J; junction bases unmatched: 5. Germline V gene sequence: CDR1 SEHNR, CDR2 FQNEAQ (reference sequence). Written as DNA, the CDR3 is TGTGCCAGCAGCTTAAATGACAGGGGGCAGGAGACCCAGTACTTC. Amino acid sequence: CASSLNDRGQETQYF.

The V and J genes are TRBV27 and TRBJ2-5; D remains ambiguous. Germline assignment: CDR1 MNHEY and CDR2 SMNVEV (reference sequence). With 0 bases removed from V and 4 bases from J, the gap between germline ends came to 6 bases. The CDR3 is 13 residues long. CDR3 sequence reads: CASSLSIGETQYF. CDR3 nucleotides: TGTGCCAGCAGTTTATCGATTGGAGAGACCCAGTACTTC.

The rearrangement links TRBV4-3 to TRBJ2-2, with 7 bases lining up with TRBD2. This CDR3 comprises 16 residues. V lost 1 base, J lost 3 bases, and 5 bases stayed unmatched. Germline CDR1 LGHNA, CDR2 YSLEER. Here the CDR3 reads CASSQVTSADTGELFF. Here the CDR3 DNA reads TGCGCCAGCAGCCAAGTAACTAGCGCGGACACCGGGGAGCTGTTTTTT.

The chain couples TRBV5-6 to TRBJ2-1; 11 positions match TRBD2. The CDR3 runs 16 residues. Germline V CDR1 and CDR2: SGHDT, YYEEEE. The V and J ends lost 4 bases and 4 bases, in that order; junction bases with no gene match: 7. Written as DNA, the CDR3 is TGTGCCAGCAGCCGAAAAACTAGCGGGAGATACAATGAGCAGTTCTTC. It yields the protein CASSRKTSGRYNEQFF.

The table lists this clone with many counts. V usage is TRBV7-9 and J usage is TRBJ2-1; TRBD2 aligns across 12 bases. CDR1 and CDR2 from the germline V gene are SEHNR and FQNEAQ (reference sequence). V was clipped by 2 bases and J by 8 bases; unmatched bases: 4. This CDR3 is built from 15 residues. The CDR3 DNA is TGTGCCAGCAGCTTAACTGGGACTAGCGGGTATGAGCAGTTCTTC. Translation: CASSLTGTSGYEQFF.

CDR3 protein: CASSLAGGSGETQYF. The CDR3 DNA follows: TGTGCCAGCAGTTTGGCGGGCGGGAGTGGTGAGACCCAGTACTTC. The chain uses TRBV27 and TRBJ2-5; 7 bases map to TRBD2. The CDR3 has 15 amino acids. J was trimmed by 5 bases and V by 3 bases; bases with no gene match: 9. Germline V gene lookup returns CDR1 MNHEY and CDR2 SMNVEV (reference sequence).

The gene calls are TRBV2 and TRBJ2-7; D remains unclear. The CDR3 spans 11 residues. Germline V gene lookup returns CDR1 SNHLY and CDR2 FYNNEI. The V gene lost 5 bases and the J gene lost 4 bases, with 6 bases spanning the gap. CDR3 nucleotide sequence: TGTGCCAGCAGTAACCGATACGAGCAGTACTTC. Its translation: CASSNRYEQYF.

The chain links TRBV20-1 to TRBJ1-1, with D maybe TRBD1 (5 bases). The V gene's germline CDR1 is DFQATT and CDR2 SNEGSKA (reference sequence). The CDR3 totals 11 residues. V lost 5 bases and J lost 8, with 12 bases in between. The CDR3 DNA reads TGCAGTGCTGGGGGAGAGACAGAAGCTTTCTTT. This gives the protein CSAGGETEAFF.

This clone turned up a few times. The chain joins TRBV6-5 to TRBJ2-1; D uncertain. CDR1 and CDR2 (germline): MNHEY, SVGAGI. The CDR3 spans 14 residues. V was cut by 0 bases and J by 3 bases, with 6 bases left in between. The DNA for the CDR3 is TGTGCCAGCAGTTACTCTTCCATCTACAATGAGCAGTTCTTC. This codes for CASSYSSIYNEQFF.

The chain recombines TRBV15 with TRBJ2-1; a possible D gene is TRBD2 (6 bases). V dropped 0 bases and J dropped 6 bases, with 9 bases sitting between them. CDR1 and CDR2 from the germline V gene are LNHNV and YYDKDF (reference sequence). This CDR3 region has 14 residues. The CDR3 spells CATSRDRDSNEQFF. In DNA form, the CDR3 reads TGTGCCACCAGCAGAGATAGGGACTCCAATGAGCAGTTCTTC.